The 13 T cell receptor beta chains below were found in one sample sequenced in a study of post-analysis software for immune sequencing data. Study findings and constraints: In patients, five or six TRBV segments were more frequent than in controls, with TRBV5-6, TRBV5-1 and TRBV20-1 among them.

The TCR beta cDNA libraries carried unique molecular identifiers. One entry per CDR3 protein results from TCRdb running MiXCR on the PCR reads. The sample consists of a few hundred thousand distinct CDR3 sequences, 35% to 45% of them appearing once. These receptors are not linked to any known antigen. Sequenced input: blood. The source is a girl aged 10-17 years with multiple sclerosis.

The J gene is TRBJ1-1, the V gene TRBV24-1, with D possibly matching TRBD1 (6 bases). Germline V gives CDR1 KGHDR, CDR2 SFDVKD. Trimming left V 5 bases short and J 8 bases short, with 23 bases between. This CDR3 has 16 amino acids. The CDR3 here is CATSAGAAGALGEAFF. The CDR3 DNA is TGTGCCACCAGTGCAGGGGCGGCGGGCGCACTTGGCGAAGCTTTCTTT.

This clonotype was detected many times. The chain is built from TRBV11-1 and TRBJ2-1; 8 positions match TRBD2. J gave up 4 bases and V 2 bases, and 4 bases lay outside the gene matches. CDR3 length: 15 amino acids. Germline V gene lookup returns CDR1 SGHAT and CDR2 FQDESV (reference sequence). This CDR3 reads CASSLNRGGYNEQFF. In DNA form, the CDR3 reads TGTGCCAGCAGCTTAAATCGGGGGGGTTACAATGAGCAGTTCTTC.

The rearrangement links TRBV20-1 to TRBJ2-4, with TRBD2 identical over 9 bases. Germline values: CDR1 DFQATT, CDR2 SNEGSKA (reference sequence). The junction had 9 bases not matched to a gene; V was cut back by 4 bases and J by 8 bases. CDR3 length equals 14 residues. The CDR3 nucleotides are TGCAGTGCTATGGAACCCGGGACTAGCTACATTCAGTACTTC. Translated: CSAMEPGTSYIQYF.

The chain is built from TRBV12-3 or TRBV12-4 and TRBJ2-7, with D hard to call. This CDR3 is built from 13 residues. The V end was cut by 5 bases, the J end by 0 bases, with 8 bases between. The DNA for the CDR3 is TGTGCCAGCAGTCACTCTAGCTCCTACGAGCAGTACTTC. Amino acids: CASSHSSSYEQYF.

This clonotype was recorded a few times. This may be a read error, as it is one base from a much larger clone. The chain couples TRBV20-1 to TRBJ2-3; D might be TRBD1 or TRBD2, each matching 5 bases. In germline, CDR1 is DFQATT, CDR2 SNEGSKA (reference sequence). The V and J ends lost 0 bases and 6 bases respectively, with 16 bases between them. This CDR3 is built from 15 residues. For the CDR3, the DNA is TGCAGTGCTAGAGATTGTCAGTCTTGGGGGGATACGCAGTATTTT. It yields the protein CSARDCQSWGDTQYF.

This clonotype was recorded at least ten times. The rearrangement joins TRBV12-3 or TRBV12-4 to TRBJ1-5; 9 nucleotides match TRBD1. This CDR3 has 15 residues. J gave up 4 bases and V 5 bases, and 6 bases lay outside the gene matches. The CDR3 sequence: CASSLSGTGNQPQHF. Written as DNA, the CDR3 is TGTGCCAGCAGTCTAAGCGGGACAGGGAATCAGCCCCAGCATTTT.

The V call is TRBV20-1, the J call TRBJ2-3; the D gene is possibly TRBD2 (6 bases). The germline gives CDR1 DFQATT, CDR2 SNEGSKA (reference sequence). Trimming took 5 bases from V and 2 from J, leaving 11 bases between them. This CDR3 region has 13 residues. CDR3 DNA sequence: TGCAGTGCTCGGGGGTCCGACACAGATACGCAGTATTTT. It is translated as CSARGSDTDTQYF.

The rearrangement uses TRBV20-1 and TRBJ2-3; TRBD2 agrees at 12 bases. J was trimmed by 9 bases and V by 5 bases; bases with no gene match: 12. This CDR3 comprises 15 residues. Per the germline V gene, CDR1 is DFQATT and CDR2 is SNEGSKA (reference sequence). The CDR3 here is CSAPGLAGPRGTQYF. CDR3 DNA sequence: TGCAGTGCTCCCGGACTAGCGGGGCCGCGGGGGACGCAGTATTTT.

Remarks on this clonotype: A single base separates this from a much larger clone, so it may be a read error. No conserved phenylalanine or tryptophan ends this CDR3, so it is likely a read error. J is TRBJ2-5 and V is TRBV3-1; either TRBD1 or TRBD2 may supply D (5 bases each). The CDR3 loop spans 15 amino acids. V was trimmed by 4 bases and J by 0 bases, leaving 12 bases between them. CDR1 is LGHDT, CDR2 YNNKEL, per germline (reference sequence). CDR3 DNA: TGTGCCAGCAGCCTCACGAGGGGTTACCAAGAGACCCAGTACTGC. Translation: CASSLTRGYQETQYC.

This clonotype has more than one count but fewer than ten. The chain has TRBV4-2 and TRBJ2-1; 13 positions match TRBD2. J was trimmed by 3 bases and V by 1 base; bases with no gene match: 3. Germline V gene lookup returns CDR1 LGHNA and CDR2 YNFKEQ. The CDR3 totals 17 residues. The DNA for the CDR3 is TGTGCCAGCAGCCAAGGACTAGCGGGGGGCCTCTACAATGAGCAGTTCTTC. The encoded protein is CASSQGLAGGLYNEQFF.

This clonotype was picked up many times. The chain has TRBV25-1 and TRBJ2-5; no clear D. Trimming took off 0 bases at V and 3 bases at J, with 14 bases between the two ends. Germline V gene data show CDR1 as MGHDK and CDR2 as SYGVNS. The CDR3 runs 16 residues. CDR3 DNA: TGTGCCAGCAGTGAATATAACGCAGACATCGAAGAGACCCAGTACTTC. Translated, it gives CASSEYNADIEETQYF. The entire variable domain, with the rest obtained from reference TRBV25-1 and TRBJ2-5, is as follows: EADIYQTPRYLVIGTGKKITLECSQTMGHDKMYWYQQDPGMELHLIHYSYGVNSTEKGDLSSESTVSRIRTEHFPLTLESARPSHTSQYLCASSEYNADIEETQYFGPGTRLLVL.

About this clonotype: It may be a read error: a sequence one base away is much more abundant. The rearrangement joins TRBV7-2 to TRBJ2-1; TRBD2 aligns across 12 bases. Per germline, CDR1 SGHTA and CDR2 FQGNSA. The CDR3 sequence is 15 residues long. CDR3 coding DNA: TGTGCCTGCAGCTTTCCTAGCGGGAGGGCCAATGAGCAGTTCTTC. Translated, it gives CACSFPSGRANEQFF.

Worth noting for this clonotype: Just one base apart from a much larger clone, this may be a read error. The genes are TRBV12-3 or TRBV12-4 and TRBJ2-3, with 8 positions matching TRBD2. V was pared by 5 bases and J by 5 bases, with 15 bases of the junction left unmatched. There are 17 residues in the CDR3. CDR3 coding DNA: TGTGCCAGCAGTCCGACCCTCGCGGGAGGTTGTGGAGATACGCAGTATTTT. Its translation: CASSPTLAGGCGDTQYF.